The rows below give T cell receptor beta chains drawn from one sample of a study of blood T cell repertoires in COVID-19. The data were produced by immunoSEQ multiplex PCR, yet TCRdb's version contains in-frame clones alone and is incomplete. The sample lists under 45,000 clones; around 80% were seen once. Sequencing was performed on peripheral blood. The source is a man older than 75 with acute or convalescent COVID-19. CDR3s include the opening cysteine and the closing phenylalanine or tryptophan. D genes are given only for firm matches. Where a row states a size, it is once, few, many or the class of an expanded clone; other rows omit it.

d_call	v_call	j_call	clone_size	cdr3_aa	cdr3_nt
TRBD1	TRBV19	TRBJ2-5	-	CASSIYRGETQYF	TGTGCCAGTAGTATCTACAGGGGTGAGACCCAGTACTTC
-	TRBV18	TRBJ2-7	-	CASSSQGRRGEQYF	TGTGCCAGCTCATCACAGGGGAGGCGGGGCGAGCAGTACTTC
TRBD2	TRBV5-1	TRBJ2-5	few	CASAELAVQETQYF	TGCGCCAGCGCGGAACTAGCGGTCCAAGAGACCCAGTACTTC
-	TRBV7-9	TRBJ1-4	-	CASSLGVEKLFF	TGTGCCAGCAGCTTAGGCGTGGAAAAACTGTTTTTT
-	TRBV5-5	TRBJ1-1	-	CASSPRIGDRTEAFF	TGTGCCAGCAGCCCCCGAATAGGGGATCGGACTGAAGCTTTCTTT
-	TRBV4-2	TRBJ1-2	-	CASSLQDKANYGYTF	TGTGCCAGCAGCCTTCAGGACAAGGCTAACTATGGCTACACCTTC
-	TRBV29-1	TRBJ1-1	-	CSVGAGWGMNTEAFF	TGCAGCGTTGGGGCGGGGTGGGGTATGAACACTGAAGCTTTCTTT
TRBD1	TRBV5-5	TRBJ2-1	once	CASSKILQGYNEQFF	TGTGCCAGCAGCAAGATCTTACAGGGGTACAATGAGCAGTTCTTC
TRBD2	TRBV7-2	TRBJ2-3	-	CASSLSTSGGLDTQYF	TGTGCCAGCAGCTTATCGACTAGCGGGGGGCTAGATACGCAGTATTTT
TRBD2	TRBV27	TRBJ2-3	-	CASNSGSTDTQYF	TGTGCCAGCAATAGCGGGAGCACAGATACGCAGTATTTT
TRBD2	TRBV9	TRBJ2-1	-	CASSRSGGSYNEQFF	TGTGCCAGCAGTCGTAGCGGGGGGTCCTACAATGAGCAGTTCTTC
TRBD1	TRBV28	TRBJ1-4	-	CASSLGGTASEKLFF	TGTGCCAGCAGTTTAGGAGGGACAGCCTCGGAAAAACTGTTTTTT
TRBD1	TRBV6-5	TRBJ1-2	-	CASSYRGHTEGYTF	TGTGCCAGCTCCTACAGGGGGCATACAGAAGGCTACACCTTC
-	TRBV5-7	TRBJ2-2	-	CASWRGARTGELFF	TGTGCCAGCTGGCGCGGGGCGCGTACCGGGGAGCTGTTTTTT
-	TRBV7-2	TRBJ2-4	-	CASSLGGGIQYF	TGTGCCAGCAGCTTAGGAGGCGGTATTCAGTACTTC
-	TRBV7-8	TRBJ1-1	-	CASSTTWGGTEAFF	TGTGCCAGCAGCACGACCTGGGGGGGGACTGAAGCTTTCTTT